One and the same sample provided the 29 T cell receptor beta chains below, sequenced in a study of T cell repertoires in cytomegalovirus infection. These receptors have no known antigen. Via MiXCR, TCRdb re-called the reads, giving one row per CDR3 protein. The sample holds about 60,000 distinct CDR3 sequences, around 20% seen once. Sequenced here: CD8+ T cells from cultured PBMCs, sampled from culture after CMV antigen stimulation. These TCRs come from a human donor in good health (CMV status not recorded). Some clones in this sample may be carry-over from other donors' samples.

V gene TRBV6-2 or TRBV6-3 combines with J gene TRBJ2-5, with TRBD1 identical over 10 bases. CDR1 and CDR2 (germline): MNHEY, SVGEGT. The V segment lost 6 bases and the J segment 6 bases; nucleotides outside the gene matches: 7. The CDR3 length is 14 residues. The CDR3 DNA follows: TGTGCCAGCAGCTGGAGGACAGGGGGGAAGACCCAGTACTTC. This codes for CASSWRTGGKTQYF.

This clonotype was seen only a few times. This chain uses TRBV6-1 with TRBJ2-5; 10 bases fit TRBD2. The germline V gene has CDR1 MNHNS and CDR2 SASEGT. Unmatched junction bases numbered 19, after V lost 5 bases and J lost 4 bases. The CDR3 spans 19 residues. CDR3 region: CASSPPWASGGAVGETQYF. In nucleotides, the CDR3 is TGTGCCAGCAGTCCCCCTTGGGCTAGCGGGGGTGCCGTCGGAGAGACCCAGTACTTC.

V is TRBV6-6 and J is TRBJ2-1; tentative D call: TRBD1 (5 bases). The V end was cut by 2 bases, the J end by 10 bases, with 12 bases between. CDR1 is MNHNY, CDR2 SVGAGI, per germline (reference sequence). This CDR3 contains 13 residues. This chain's CDR3 is CASSYTSWGEQFF. In DNA, the CDR3 is TGTGCCAGCAGTTACACCTCTTGGGGCGAGCAGTTCTTC.

The rearrangement joins TRBV28 to TRBJ2-7; D uncertain. V lost 3 bases, J lost 3 bases, and 12 bases lay in between. The CDR3 consists of 14 residues. Per germline, CDR1 MDHEN and CDR2 SYDVKM. This CDR3 is CASSFGQVNYEQYF. As DNA, the CDR3 is TGTGCCAGCAGTTTCGGCCAGGTAAACTACGAGCAGTACTTC.

This CDR3 reads CASSLARNNEQFF. In DNA, the CDR3 is TGTGCCAGCAGCTTGGCGAGGAACAATGAGCAGTTCTTC. This rearrangement joins TRBV7-6 to TRBJ2-1; D ambiguous. The germline V and J ends were trimmed by 3 bases and 5 bases, with 8 bases remaining between them. The CDR3 covers 13 residues. Germline V lookup: CDR1 SGHVS, CDR2 FNYEAQ.

This clonotype was detected a few times. This rearrangement joins TRBV7-2 to TRBJ2-3; D is possibly TRBD1 or TRBD2 (5 bases each). The length of the CDR3 is 13 residues. V lost 5 bases, J lost 4 bases, and 10 bases lay in between. Germline V gives CDR1 SGHTA, CDR2 FQGNSA. The CDR3 sequence is CASSQGAPDTQYF. The CDR3 DNA follows: TGTGCCAGCAGCCAGGGAGCTCCAGATACGCAGTATTTT.

V usage is TRBV11-2 and J usage is TRBJ2-1; TRBD2 aligns across 10 bases. V was pared by 1 base and J by 5 bases, with 5 bases of the junction left unmatched. Germline CDR1 SGHAT, CDR2 FQNNGV. The CDR3 contains 16 residues. The CDR3 region has the DNA TGTGCCAGCAGCTTAGTGCTAGCGGGAGAGGACAATGAGCAGTTCTTC. Translating it yields CASSLVLAGEDNEQFF.

In this sample, this clonotype turned up a few times. The chain links TRBV7-8 to TRBJ2-5; 9 nucleotides line up with TRBD1. Germline lookup yields CDR1 SGHVS and CDR2 FQNEAQ. V shed 5 bases and J 1 base; nucleotides not matched to a gene: 14. The CDR3 covers 18 residues. CDR3 DNA: TGTGCCAGCAGCCGGGACAGGGAGCCAAGAGGGTCCCAAGAGACCCAGTACTTC. It yields the protein CASSRDREPRGSQETQYF.

This clonotype turned up a few times. The chain links TRBV27 to TRBJ1-2, with 7 bases that match TRBD1. CDR1 and CDR2 (germline): MNHEY, SMNVEV (reference sequence). The trim removed 0 bases at V and 4 bases at J, leaving 8 bases unmatched. The CDR3 consists of 16 residues. The chain's CDR3 is CASSLSPPDRVYGYTF. For the CDR3, the DNA is TGTGCCAGCAGTTTATCCCCCCCCGACAGGGTCTATGGCTACACCTTC.

J is TRBJ1-2 and V is TRBV27, with D uncertain. The V end was cut by 9 bases, the J end by 7 bases, with 21 bases between. The CDR3 runs 14 residues. Germline V gene lookup returns CDR1 MNHEY and CDR2 SMNVEV (reference sequence). The CDR3 loop is CASSISSNRFGYTF. Here the CDR3 DNA reads TGTGCCAGTAGTATAAGTTCAAATCGGTTTGGCTACACCTTC.

V is TRBV6-2 or TRBV6-3 and J is TRBJ2-5, with 9 bases lining up with TRBD2. Germline values: CDR1 MNHEY, CDR2 SVGEGT. This CDR3 comprises 15 residues. J lost 3 bases, V lost 5 bases, and 7 bases had no gene match. CDR3 protein: CASSPRVAGEETQYF. The CDR3 nucleotides read TGTGCCAGCAGTCCCCGGGTAGCGGGGGAAGAGACCCAGTACTTC.

The chain combines TRBV20-1 with TRBJ2-2; 7 bases are a match to TRBD1. CDR1 is DFQATT and CDR2 is SNEGSKA in the germline V gene (reference sequence). With V trimmed by 0 bases and J by 1 base, 11 bases remained unmatched. The CDR3 covers 18 residues. The CDR3 DNA reads TGCAGTGCTAGAGAGAGGGGCCGACAGGGACAGAACACCGGGGAGCTGTTTTTT. Its protein is CSARERGRQGQNTGELFF.

This clonotype was counted a single time. The chain uses TRBV7-9 and TRBJ2-7; D is unclear. The CDR3 consists of 15 residues. Germline V CDR1 and CDR2: SEHNR, FQNEAQ (reference sequence). Trimming stripped 5 bases from V and 0 bases from J, with 14 bases between. DNA of the CDR3: TGTGCCAGCAGCGCCCCGGACGGAGACTCCTACGAGCAGTACTTC. This encodes CASSAPDGDSYEQYF.

V gene TRBV7-2 combines with J gene TRBJ1-1, with TRBD1 matching over 10 bases. This CDR3 spans 13 amino acids. V dropped 5 bases and J dropped 4; count of bases not matched to a gene: 1. Germline V lookup: CDR1 SGHTA, CDR2 FQGNSA. CDR3 in DNA: TGTGCCAGCAGCAGGACAGGGGGCACTGAAGCTTTCTTT. The encoded protein is CASSRTGGTEAFF. Together with reference TRBV7-2 and TRBJ1-1, the CDR3 gives the full variable domain: GAGVSQSPSNKVTEKGKDVELRCDPISGHTALYWYRQSLGQGLEFLIYFQGNSAPDKSGLPSDRFSAERTGGSVSTLTIQRTQQEDSAVYLCASSRTGGTEAFFGQGTRLTVV.

This clonotype was found a few times. The gene calls are TRBV12-3 or TRBV12-4 and TRBJ2-1; 8 nucleotides line up with TRBD1. Trimming cost V 5 bases and J 8 bases; bases outside gene matches: 11. This CDR3 is 15 amino acids long. This CDR3 is CASSPGTGGIDEQFF. The DNA for the CDR3 is TGTGCCAGCAGTCCCGGGACAGGTGGCATCGATGAGCAGTTCTTC.

This clonotype has just a few counts. The chain has TRBV6-2 or TRBV6-3 and TRBJ2-7; D is unresolved. Germline CDR1 MNHEY, CDR2 SVGEGT. The V gene lost 2 bases and the J gene lost 4 bases, with 12 bases spanning the gap. The CDR3 sequence is 14 residues long. DNA of the CDR3: TGTGCCAGCAGTTACCGAGGCAGTTATTACGAGCAGTACTTC. It codes for CASSYRGSYYEQYF.

This rearrangement joins TRBV27 to TRBJ2-7; TRBD1 matches at 9 bases. Germline CDR1 MNHEY, CDR2 SMNVEV (reference sequence). The CDR3 contains 14 residues. V was pared by 4 bases and J by 5 bases, with 6 bases of the junction left unmatched. CDR3 nucleotide sequence: TGTGCCAGCAGTTCTCGGACAGGGGAGCACGAGCAGTACTTC. The encoded protein is CASSSRTGEHEQYF.

V and J are TRBV7-8 and TRBJ2-7; D may be TRBD2 (5 bases). This CDR3 spans 17 amino acids. V lost 5 bases and J lost 7, with 27 bases in between. CDR1 and CDR2 (germline): SGHVS, FQNEAQ. As DNA, the CDR3 is TGTGCCAGCAGCCGCAATAATGAGAGACAAGGAGGTAGTGAGCAGTACTTC. Protein product: CASSRNNERQGGSEQYF.

The chain's CDR3 is CASSLGGGSQETQYF. In nucleotides, the CDR3 is TGTGCCAGCAGTTTAGGAGGGGGCTCTCAAGAGACCCAGTACTTC. The V call is TRBV27, the J call TRBJ2-5, with D possibly matching TRBD1 (7 bases). The length of the CDR3 is 15 residues. CDR1 is MNHEY, CDR2 SMNVEV, per germline (reference sequence). V was pared by 2 bases and J by 2 bases, with 12 bases between.

This clonotype was detected ten times or more. The chain uses TRBV6-1 and TRBJ2-4; 9 bases are a match to TRBD1. The CDR3 loop spans 16 amino acids. Germline V gene lookup returns CDR1 MNHNS and CDR2 SASEGT. V lost 2 bases, J lost 3 bases, and 5 bases stayed unmatched. CDR3 DNA sequence: TGTGCCAGCAGTGAAAGACAGGGGGTGGACAAAAACATTCAGTACTTC. Amino acid sequence: CASSERQGVDKNIQYF.

The chain's CDR3 is CASSPDRGLGYTF. The CDR3 DNA sequence: TGTGCCAGCAGCCCCGATCGAGGATTAGGCTACACCTTC. The V call is TRBV14, the J call TRBJ1-2; no reliable D call. CDR3 size: 13 residues. Trimming removed 4 bases at V and 8 bases at J, with 14 bases between. Germline V gives CDR1 SGHDN, CDR2 FVKESK.

The chain recombines TRBV7-2 with TRBJ2-7; TRBD1 agrees at 8 bases. CDR3 length: 15 residues. V was clipped by 6 bases and J by 3 bases; unmatched bases: 10. The V gene's germline CDR1 is SGHTA and CDR2 FQGNSA. CDR3 nucleotides: TGTGCCAGCAGTTCCGAAATTACAGGGGGCTACGAGCAGTACTTC. Translated: CASSSEITGGYEQYF.

This clonotype was seen a few times. The CDR3 reads CASSLGGEPQHF. The CDR3 DNA reads as TGTGCCAGCAGCTTAGGAGGTGAGCCCCAGCATTTT. The V gene is TRBV7-2, the J gene TRBJ1-5; D call uncertain. This CDR3 is built from 12 residues. The V gene's germline CDR1 is SGHTA and CDR2 FQGNSA. Trimming stripped 1 base from V and 8 bases from J, with 6 bases between.

This clonotype was counted a single time. The rearrangement uses TRBV12-3 or TRBV12-4 and TRBJ1-2; D gene unclear. CDR3 size: 15 residues. V lost 7 bases to trimming and J lost 4 bases, with 19 bases between them. As DNA, the CDR3 is TGTGCCAGCACGACGGGCGCAGAAACGACCTATGGCTACACCTTC. It codes for CASTTGAETTYGYTF.

V usage is TRBV6-6 and J usage is TRBJ2-7, with a tentative D call TRBD1 (6 bases). This CDR3 has 14 residues. The germline gives CDR1 MNHNY, CDR2 SVGAGI (reference sequence). Deletions cut 5 bases from V and 5 bases from J, with 16 bases between. In DNA form, the CDR3 reads TGTGCCAGCAGTGAGGTCAGGGGCAGGGACGAGCAGTACTTC. It specifies CASSEVRGRDEQYF.

Only a few counts were recorded for this clonotype. The chain recombines TRBV4-1 with TRBJ2-3; D gene uncertain. The CDR3 loop spans 15 amino acids. The ends were cut back, 0 bases at V and 4 bases at J, with 11 bases in the middle. Per germline, CDR1 MGHRA and CDR2 YSYEKL. The CDR3 protein is CASSQDPLPPDTQYF. Here the CDR3 DNA reads TGCGCCAGCAGCCAAGACCCTCTCCCGCCAGATACGCAGTATTTT.

CDR3 protein: CASSYGLAGGYNEQFF. The CDR3 DNA follows: TGTGCCAGCAGCTACGGACTAGCGGGGGGATACAATGAGCAGTTCTTC. This chain links TRBV7-6 with TRBJ2-1; the match to TRBD2 covers 14 bases. The trim removed 4 bases at V and 4 bases at J, leaving 3 bases unmatched. This CDR3 comprises 16 residues. Germline CDR1 is SGHVS and CDR2 is FNYEAQ.

The chain is built from TRBV7-8 and TRBJ1-5; TRBD1 is a possible D gene (5 bases). The CDR3 is 14 amino acids. CDR1 is SGHVS, CDR2 FQNEAQ, per germline. Trimming took 5 bases from V and 6 from J, leaving 14 bases between them. CDR3 amino acids: CASSATGSRQPQHF. CDR3 nucleotide sequence: TGTGCCAGCAGCGCAACAGGTAGTCGTCAGCCCCAGCATTTT.

The chain carries TRBV19 and TRBJ1-2, with D unresolved. CDR1 and CDR2 from the germline V gene are LNHDA and SQIVND (reference sequence). CDR3 length: 11 amino acids. V was clipped by 3 bases and J by 8 bases, with 7 bases between them. CDR3 nucleotide sequence: TGTGCCAGTAGTATGGGAGGAGGCTACACCTTC. This encodes CASSMGGGYTF.